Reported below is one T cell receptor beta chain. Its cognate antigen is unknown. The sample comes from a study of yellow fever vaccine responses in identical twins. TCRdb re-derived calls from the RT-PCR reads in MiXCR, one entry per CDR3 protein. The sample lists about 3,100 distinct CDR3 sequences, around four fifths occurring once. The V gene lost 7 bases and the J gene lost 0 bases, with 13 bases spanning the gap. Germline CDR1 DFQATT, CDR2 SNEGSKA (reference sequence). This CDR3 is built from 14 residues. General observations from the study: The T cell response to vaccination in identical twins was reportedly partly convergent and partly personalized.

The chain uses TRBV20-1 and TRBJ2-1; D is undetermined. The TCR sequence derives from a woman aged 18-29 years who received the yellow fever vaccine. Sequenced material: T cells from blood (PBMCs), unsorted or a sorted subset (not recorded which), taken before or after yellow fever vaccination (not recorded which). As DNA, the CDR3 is TGCAGTGACATAGCTAGACACTCCTACAATGAGCAGTTCTTC. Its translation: CSDIARHSYNEQFF.